These T cell receptor beta chains were read from a single sample in a study of beta chain features in type 1 diabetes. Sequencing was performed with immunoSEQ multiplex PCR; in TCRdb, only in-frame clones are kept and a portion is missing. Of under 950,000 clones in the sample, 17% were seen once. The sample consisted of naive CD4+ T cells from blood. These receptor sequences come from a woman between 18 and 30 years old in good health. CDR3s include the opening cysteine and the closing phenylalanine or tryptophan. Fields, in order: CDR3 protein, CDR3 DNA, J gene, clone size, D gene, V gene. The D gene is left open where the match is weak. Not all rows give a size; the values are once, few, many and, for expanded clones, a class.

CASSQRGRSGTEAFF TGCGCCAGCAGCCAACGGGGGCGCTCGGGCACTGAAGCTTTCTTT TRBJ1-1 few . TRBV4-3
CASSFRAGDGNTIYF TGTGCCAGCAGCTTTCGAGCCGGGGACGGAAACACCATATATTTT TRBJ1-3 . . TRBV7-9
CASSLYQYEQFF TGTGCCAGCAGCTTATATCAGTATGAGCAGTTCTTC TRBJ2-1 few . TRBV7-2
CASTTTGGAKNTEAFF TGTGCCAGCACAACGACCGGGGGGGCAAAGAACACTGAAGCTTTCTTT TRBJ1-1 few . TRBV25-1
CASSRYGTQAYEQYF TGTGCCAGCAGCAGATACGGGACACAAGCGTACGAGCAGTACTTC TRBJ2-7 . . TRBV9
CASSTDRGKLFF TGTGCCAGCAGTACGGACAGGGGTAAACTGTTTTTT TRBJ1-4 once TRBD1 TRBV6-6
CASRNLQETQYF TGTGCCAGCAGGAACCTACAAGAGACCCAGTACTTC TRBJ2-5 few . TRBV7-3
CAISESTLSDPQYF TGTGCCATCAGTGAGTCGACCTTATCAGATCCGCAGTATTTT TRBJ2-3 . . TRBV10-3
CSVRETSGSNEQFF TGCAGCGTCCGGGAGACTAGCGGGAGTAATGAGCAGTTCTTC TRBJ2-1 few TRBD2 TRBV29-1
CASSLAGRPSGANVLTF TGTGCCAGCAGTTTGGCGGGACGGCCTTCTGGGGCCAACGTCCTGACTTTC TRBJ2-6 few . TRBV28
CASSTGSWGESDYEQYF TGTGCCAGCAGCACAGGTTCCTGGGGAGAATCGGACTACGAGCAGTACTTC TRBJ2-7 . . TRBV11-1
CASSSQGQSYEQYF TGTGCCAGCAGTTCCCAGGGGCAGTCCTACGAGCAGTACTTC TRBJ2-7 few . TRBV28
CASSYSISGGLYEQYF TGTGCCAGCAGTTACTCGATTTCTGGGGGGCTCTACGAGCAGTACTTC TRBJ2-7 . . TRBV6-7
CASSPTYVGANVLTF TGTGCCAGCAGTCCCACATACGTTGGGGCCAACGTCCTGACTTTC TRBJ2-6 once . TRBV27
CASSPPNGASFF TGTGCCAGCAGCCCCCCGAACGGGGCCTCGTTCTTC TRBJ2-1 . . TRBV7-9
CASSLTVTFGTEAFF TGTGCCAGCAGCCTTACCGTAACCTTCGGGACTGAAGCTTTCTTT TRBJ1-1 few . TRBV7-2
CASSFGGSYEQYF TGCGCCAGCAGCTTCGGCGGGAGCTACGAGCAGTACTTC TRBJ2-7 . TRBD2 TRBV5-1
CASSRRQERGTQYF TGTGCCAGCAGCCGACGGCAGGAACGGGGGACCCAGTACTTC TRBJ2-5 . . TRBV7-9
CASSLGLAVKSSYNEQFF TGTGCCAGCAGCTTGGGACTAGCGGTAAAAAGCTCCTACAATGAGCAGTTCTTC TRBJ2-1 few TRBD2 TRBV9
CASSLRQGWPQHF TGTGCCAGCAGTCTAAGACAGGGATGGCCCCAGCATTTT TRBJ1-5 . TRBD1 TRBV6-5
CASSDSWRAGGKVQFF TGTGCCAGCAGCGATAGCTGGAGGGCCGGTGGGAAAGTGCAGTTCTTC TRBJ2-1 few . TRBV21-1
CASSQVIGTEQYF TGTGCCAGCAGCCAAGTCATTGGGACCGAGCAGTACTTC TRBJ2-7 few . TRBV14
CASGGSFSYNEQFF TGTGCCAGCGGCGGGAGCTTTTCCTACAATGAGCAGTTCTTC TRBJ2-1 few TRBD2 TRBV2
CAISDTRFYEQYF TGTGCCATCAGTGATACGAGGTTCTACGAGCAGTACTTC TRBJ2-7 . . TRBV10-3
CASSLVGPSGTQYF TGTGCCAGCAGCTTAGTGGGGCCGAGCGGGACCCAGTACTTC TRBJ2-5 once . TRBV7-2
CASSQGGKARAEAFF TGTGCCAGCTCACAGGGCGGGAAAGCGCGGGCTGAAGCTTTCTTT TRBJ1-1 . . TRBV18
CASSLSTLEQFF TGTGCCAGCAGCTTGTCGACCCTTGAGCAGTTCTTC TRBJ2-1 . . TRBV5-8
CASSLSPDRFAGDTEAFF TGTGCCAGCAGCTTGTCGCCTGACCGGTTTGCCGGGGACACTGAAGCTTTCTTT TRBJ1-1 few . TRBV5-6
CASSYLSSGAGGTYEQYF TGTGCCAGCAGTTACCTTTCCTCTGGAGCGGGAGGTACCTACGAGCAGTACTTC TRBJ2-7 . TRBD2 TRBV7-2
CASSATSGAYNEQFF TGTGCCAGCAGTGCTACTAGCGGAGCCTACAATGAGCAGTTCTTC TRBJ2-1 . TRBD2 TRBV28
CASSERDVDTQYF TGTGCCAGCAGTGAAAGGGACGTAGATACGCAGTATTTT TRBJ2-3 . . TRBV6-1
CASRSGTGDYGYTF TGTGCCAGTAGAAGCGGGACAGGAGACTATGGCTACACCTTC TRBJ1-2 . TRBD1 TRBV19
CASSLVEETQYF TGTGCCAGCAGCTTAGTAGAAGAGACCCAGTACTTC TRBJ2-5 . . TRBV7-2
CASSLAREWLYEQYF TGTGCCAGCAGTTTAGCGCGGGAATGGCTTTACGAGCAGTACTTC TRBJ2-7 few . TRBV28
CASSFGQAFYTF TGTGCCAGCAGTTTCGGCCAGGCATTCTACACCTTC TRBJ1-2 few . TRBV27
CASSLGIQGPDTQYF TGCGCCAGCAGCTTGGGGATACAGGGCCCAGATACGCAGTATTTT TRBJ2-3 few . TRBV5-1